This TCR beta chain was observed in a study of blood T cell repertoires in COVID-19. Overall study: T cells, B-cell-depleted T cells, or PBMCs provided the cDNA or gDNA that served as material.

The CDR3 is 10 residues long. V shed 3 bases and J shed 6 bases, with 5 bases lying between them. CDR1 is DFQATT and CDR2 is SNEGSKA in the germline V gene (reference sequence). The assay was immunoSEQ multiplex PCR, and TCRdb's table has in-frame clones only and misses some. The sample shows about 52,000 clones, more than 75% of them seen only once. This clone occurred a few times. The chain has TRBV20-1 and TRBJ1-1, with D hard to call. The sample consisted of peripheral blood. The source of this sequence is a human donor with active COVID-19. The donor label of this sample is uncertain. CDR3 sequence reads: CSASDSEAFF. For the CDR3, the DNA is TGCAGTGCTAGTGACTCTGAAGCTTTCTTT.